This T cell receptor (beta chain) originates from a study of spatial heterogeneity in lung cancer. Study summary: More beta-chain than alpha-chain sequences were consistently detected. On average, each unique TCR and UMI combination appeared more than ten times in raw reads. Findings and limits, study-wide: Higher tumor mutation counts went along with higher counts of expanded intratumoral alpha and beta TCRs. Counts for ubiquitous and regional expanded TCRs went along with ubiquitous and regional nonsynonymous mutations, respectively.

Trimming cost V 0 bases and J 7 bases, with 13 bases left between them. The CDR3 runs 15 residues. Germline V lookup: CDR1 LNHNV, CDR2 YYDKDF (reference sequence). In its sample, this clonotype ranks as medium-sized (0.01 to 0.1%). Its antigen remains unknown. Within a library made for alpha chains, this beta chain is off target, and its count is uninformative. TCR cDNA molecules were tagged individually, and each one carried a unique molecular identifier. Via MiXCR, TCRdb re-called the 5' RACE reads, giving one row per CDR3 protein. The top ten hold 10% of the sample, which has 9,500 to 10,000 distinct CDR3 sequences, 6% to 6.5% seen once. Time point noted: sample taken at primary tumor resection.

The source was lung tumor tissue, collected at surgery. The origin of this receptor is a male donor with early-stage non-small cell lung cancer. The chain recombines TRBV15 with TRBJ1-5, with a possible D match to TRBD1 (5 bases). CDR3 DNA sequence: TGTGCCACCAGCAGAGAATGGGGGGAAGGACAGCCCCAGCATTTT. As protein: CATSREWGEGQPQHF.